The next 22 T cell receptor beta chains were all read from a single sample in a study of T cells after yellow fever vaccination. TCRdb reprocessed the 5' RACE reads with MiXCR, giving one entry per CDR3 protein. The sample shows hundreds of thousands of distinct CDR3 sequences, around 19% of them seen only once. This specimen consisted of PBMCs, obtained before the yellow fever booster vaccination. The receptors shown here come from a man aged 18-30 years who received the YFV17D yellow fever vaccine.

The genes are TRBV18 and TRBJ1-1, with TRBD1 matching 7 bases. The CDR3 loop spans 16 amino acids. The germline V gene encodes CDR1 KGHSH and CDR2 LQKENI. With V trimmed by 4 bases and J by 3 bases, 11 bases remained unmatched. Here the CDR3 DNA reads TGTGCCAGCTCACGCCGTGAACAGGGGACGGACACTGAAGCTTTCTTT. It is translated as CASSRREQGTDTEAFF.

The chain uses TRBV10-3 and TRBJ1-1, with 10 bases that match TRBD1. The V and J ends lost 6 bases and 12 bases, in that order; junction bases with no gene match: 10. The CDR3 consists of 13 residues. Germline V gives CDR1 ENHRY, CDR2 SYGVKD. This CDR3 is CAIRVRQGAATFF. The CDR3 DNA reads TGTGCCATCAGGGTACGACAGGGGGCCGCAACTTTCTTT.

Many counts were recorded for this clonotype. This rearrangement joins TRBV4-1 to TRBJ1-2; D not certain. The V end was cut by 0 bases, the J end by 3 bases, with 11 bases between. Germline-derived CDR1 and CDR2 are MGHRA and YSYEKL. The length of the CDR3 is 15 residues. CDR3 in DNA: TGCGCCAGCAGCCAAGATTTGCCAGGATACTATGGCTACACCTTC. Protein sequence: CASSQDLPGYYGYTF.

In nucleotides, the CDR3 is TGCGCCAGCAGCCTCACCCGGGCGATTGGGGGTGAAAAACTGTTTTTT. Residues: CASSLTRAIGGEKLFF. The rearrangement uses TRBV5-1 and TRBJ1-4, with a tentative D call TRBD1 (5 bases). Germline CDR1 SGHRS, CDR2 YFSETQ. This CDR3 has 16 residues. Trimming took 4 bases from V and 7 from J, leaving 20 bases between them.

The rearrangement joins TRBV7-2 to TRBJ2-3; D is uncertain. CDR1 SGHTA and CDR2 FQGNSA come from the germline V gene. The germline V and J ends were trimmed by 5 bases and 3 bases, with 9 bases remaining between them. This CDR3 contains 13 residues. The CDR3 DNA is TGTGCCAGCAGCCCACGGGTAACAGATACGCAGTATTTT. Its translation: CASSPRVTDTQYF.

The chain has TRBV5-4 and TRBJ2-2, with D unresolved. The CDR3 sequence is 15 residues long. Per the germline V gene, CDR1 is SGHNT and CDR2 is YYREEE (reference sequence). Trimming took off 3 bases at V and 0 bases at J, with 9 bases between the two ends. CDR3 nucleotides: TGTGCCAGCAGCTCCGAGGTCGCGAACACCGGGGAGCTGTTTTTT. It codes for CASSSEVANTGELFF.

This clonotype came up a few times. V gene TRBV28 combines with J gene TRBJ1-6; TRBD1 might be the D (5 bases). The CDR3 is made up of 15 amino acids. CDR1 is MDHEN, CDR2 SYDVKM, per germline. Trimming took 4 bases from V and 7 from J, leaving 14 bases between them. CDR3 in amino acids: CASSYPGRPNSPLHF. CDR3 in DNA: TGTGCCAGCAGTTACCCGGGACGGCCAAATTCACCCCTCCACTTT.

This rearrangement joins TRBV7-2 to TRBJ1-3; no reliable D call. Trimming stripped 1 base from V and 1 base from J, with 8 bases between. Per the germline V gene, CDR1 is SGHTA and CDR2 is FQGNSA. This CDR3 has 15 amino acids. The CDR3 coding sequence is TGTGCCAGCAGCTTAGTGAGGGATTCTGGAAACACCATATATTTT. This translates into CASSLVRDSGNTIYF.

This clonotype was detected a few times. The CDR3 reads CASGVAEHTEAFF. The CDR3 DNA follows: TGTGCCAGCGGGGTGGCAGAGCACACTGAAGCTTTCTTT. This chain uses TRBV12-3 or TRBV12-4 with TRBJ1-1, with no clear D. The ends were cut back, 8 bases at V and 3 bases at J, with 13 bases in the middle. The CDR3 spans 13 residues.

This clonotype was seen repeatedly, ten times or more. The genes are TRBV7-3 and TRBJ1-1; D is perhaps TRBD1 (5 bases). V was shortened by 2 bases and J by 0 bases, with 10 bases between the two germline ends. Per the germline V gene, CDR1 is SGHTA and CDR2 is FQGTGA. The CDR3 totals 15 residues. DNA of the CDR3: TGTGCCAGCAGCTTACAGGGCAGCATGAACACTGAAGCTTTCTTT. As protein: CASSLQGSMNTEAFF.

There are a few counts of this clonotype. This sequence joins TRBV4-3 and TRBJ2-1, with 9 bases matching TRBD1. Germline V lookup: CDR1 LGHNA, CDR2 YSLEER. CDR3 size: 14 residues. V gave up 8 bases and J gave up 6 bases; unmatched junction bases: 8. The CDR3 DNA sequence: TGCGCCAGCGCCCGGGACAGGGACCCCAATGAGCAGTTCTTC. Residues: CASARDRDPNEQFF.

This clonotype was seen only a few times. CDR3 DNA sequence: TGTGCCAGCAGTTTAAAGGCCCCGGGTCTAGATACGCAGTATTTT. Translating it yields CASSLKAPGLDTQYF. This sequence joins TRBV27 and TRBJ2-3; D unresolved. The germline V gene has CDR1 MNHEY and CDR2 SMNVEV (reference sequence). The germline V and J ends were trimmed by 2 bases and 5 bases, with 14 bases remaining between them. The CDR3 is 15 residues long.

The CDR3 DNA follows: TGCGCCAGCAGCTCTAGGGGCCCAGATACGCAGTATTTT. It yields the protein CASSSRGPDTQYF. V gene TRBV5-1 combines with J gene TRBJ2-3; tentatively, D is TRBD1 (5 bases). The CDR3 totals 13 residues. V lost 3 bases and J 4 bases, leaving 9 bases between the germline ends. The V gene's germline CDR1 is SGHRS and CDR2 YFSETQ.

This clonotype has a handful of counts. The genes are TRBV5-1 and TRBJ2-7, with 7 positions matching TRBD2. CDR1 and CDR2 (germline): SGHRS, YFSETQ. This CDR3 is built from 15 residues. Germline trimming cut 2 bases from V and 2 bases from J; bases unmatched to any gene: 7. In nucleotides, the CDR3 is TGCGCCAGCAGCTTCGGGGGGTCGGGGGCCTACGAGCAGTACTTC. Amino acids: CASSFGGSGAYEQYF. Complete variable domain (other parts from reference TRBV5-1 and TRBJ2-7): KAGVTQTPRYLIKTRGQQVTLSCSPISGHRSVSWYQQTPGQGLQFLFEYFSETQRNKGNFPGRFSGRQFSNSRSEMNVSTLELGDSALYLCASSFGGSGAYEQYFGPGTRLTVT.

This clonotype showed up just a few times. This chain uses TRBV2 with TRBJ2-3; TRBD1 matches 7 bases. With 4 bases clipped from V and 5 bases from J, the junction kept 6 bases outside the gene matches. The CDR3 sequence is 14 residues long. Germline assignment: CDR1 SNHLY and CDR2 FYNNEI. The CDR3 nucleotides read TGTGCCAGCAGTGCCCAAGGGGGCCGAGATACGCAGTATTTT. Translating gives CASSAQGGRDTQYF.

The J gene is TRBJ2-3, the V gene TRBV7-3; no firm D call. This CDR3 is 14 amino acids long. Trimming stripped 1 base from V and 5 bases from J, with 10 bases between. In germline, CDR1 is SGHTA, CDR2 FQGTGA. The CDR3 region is CASSLRQPGDTQYF. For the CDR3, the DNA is TGTGCCAGCAGCTTAAGGCAGCCTGGAGATACGCAGTATTTT.

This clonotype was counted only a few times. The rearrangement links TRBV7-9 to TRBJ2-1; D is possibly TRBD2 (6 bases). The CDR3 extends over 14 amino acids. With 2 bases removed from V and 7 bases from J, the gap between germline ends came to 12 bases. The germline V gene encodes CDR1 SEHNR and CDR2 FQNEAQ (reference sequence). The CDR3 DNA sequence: TGTGCCAGCAGCTTAATGGGGACTGGAAATGAGCAGTTCTTC. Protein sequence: CASSLMGTGNEQFF.

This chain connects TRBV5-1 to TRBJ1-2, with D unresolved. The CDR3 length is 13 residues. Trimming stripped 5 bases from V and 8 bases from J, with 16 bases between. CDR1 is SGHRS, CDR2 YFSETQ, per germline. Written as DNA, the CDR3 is TGCGCCAGCAGTTCTAGTTCGGATAGCGGCTACACCTTC. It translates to CASSSSSDSGYTF.

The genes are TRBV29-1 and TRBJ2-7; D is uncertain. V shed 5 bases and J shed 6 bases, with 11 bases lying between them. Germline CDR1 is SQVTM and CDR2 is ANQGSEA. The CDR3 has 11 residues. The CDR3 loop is CSVRYSGEQYF. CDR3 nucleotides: TGCAGCGTTCGTTACTCGGGCGAGCAGTACTTC.

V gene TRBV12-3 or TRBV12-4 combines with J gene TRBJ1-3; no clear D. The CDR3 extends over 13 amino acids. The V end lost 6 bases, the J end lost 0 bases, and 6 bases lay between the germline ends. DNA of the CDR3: TGTGCCAGCAGGTTCTACTCTGGAAACACCATATATTTT. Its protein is CASRFYSGNTIYF.

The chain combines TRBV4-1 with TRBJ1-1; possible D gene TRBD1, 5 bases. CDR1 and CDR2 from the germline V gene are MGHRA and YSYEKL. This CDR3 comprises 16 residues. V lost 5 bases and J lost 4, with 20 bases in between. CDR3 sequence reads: CASSFGRTRGTTEAFF. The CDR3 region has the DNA TGCGCCAGCAGCTTTGGGCGGACGAGGGGCACCACTGAAGCTTTCTTT.

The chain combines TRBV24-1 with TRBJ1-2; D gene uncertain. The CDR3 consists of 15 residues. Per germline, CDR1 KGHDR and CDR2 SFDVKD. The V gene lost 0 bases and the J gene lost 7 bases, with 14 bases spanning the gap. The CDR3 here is CATSDLSPGEAGYTF. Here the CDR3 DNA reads TGTGCCACCAGTGATTTGAGTCCGGGAGAGGCTGGCTACACCTTC.